Included here is one T cell receptor (beta chain) sequence, with context. In the original processing: Counts of nucleated cells, estimated from reference gene primer amplification, were obtained. Sequencing used immunoSEQ multiplex PCR; TCRdb keeps in-frame clones, though not all of them. V and J calls and clone size are copied from that table; D and trimming were computed from the DNA. The sample lists about 350,000 clones, 70% to 90% seen once, with under 8.5% in the top ten. Patients from Seattle were sampled longitudinally, starting during active infection. This sample is drawn from a study of blood T cell repertoires in COVID-19. With V trimmed by 3 bases and J by 0 bases, 5 bases remained unmatched. The germline V gene encodes CDR1 LNHNV and CDR2 YYDKDF (reference sequence). The CDR3 is made up of 15 amino acids.

The sample consisted of peripheral blood. The chain carries TRBV15 and TRBJ2-7, with 7 bases identical to TRBD1. The TCR originated in a woman aged 60-70 years with COVID-19, enrolled during active disease. CDR3 protein: CATSRPGQLSYEQYF. For the CDR3, the DNA is TGTGCCACCAGCAGGCCGGGACAGCTCTCCTACGAGCAGTACTTC.